These 9 T cell receptor beta chains were sequenced from one sample in a study of T cells in Graves' hyperthyroidism and ophthalmopathy. Amplification targeted TCR beta CDR3 regions from RNA transcripts. Using the HTBI primer set, a first-round RT-PCR was run on the TCR CDR3. TCRdb processed the multiplex PCR reads anew with MiXCR; each CDR3 protein has one entry. The sample contains about 200,000 distinct CDR3 sequences, 17% of which appear only once. The source material was blood. All receptors come from a woman in her forties or fifties with Graves' hyperthyroidism.

This clonotype was observed at least ten times. The chain links TRBV20-1 to TRBJ1-2, with TRBD1 matching 9 bases. The V gene end was trimmed by 6 bases and the J gene end by 2 bases; junction bases not matched to a gene: 4. Germline V gene sequence: CDR1 DFQATT, CDR2 SNEGSKA (reference sequence). This CDR3 spans 13 amino acids. The CDR3 bases are TGCAGTGCAACCGGGACAGGGAACTATGGCTACACCTTC. Translating gives CSATGTGNYGYTF.

This clonotype was seen ten or more times. V usage is TRBV20-1 and J usage is TRBJ2-7; the match to TRBD1 covers 7 bases. The junction had 10 bases not matched to a gene; V was cut back by 5 bases and J by 3 bases. This CDR3 is 14 amino acids long. Germline values: CDR1 DFQATT, CDR2 SNEGSKA (reference sequence). The CDR3 DNA reads as TGCAGTGCTGGCCGGGACAGCCGTCTCTACGAGCAGTACTTC. It translates to CSAGRDSRLYEQYF.

This clonotype was found many times. The gene calls are TRBV6-2 or TRBV6-3 and TRBJ2-5, with 13 bases lining up with TRBD2. The germline V gene encodes CDR1 MNHEY and CDR2 SVGEGT. The CDR3 has 14 residues. The junction had 2 bases not matched to a gene; V was cut back by 4 bases and J by 6 bases. The CDR3 reads CASSSGLAGKTQYF. The CDR3 DNA sequence: TGTGCCAGCAGTTCGGGACTAGCGGGAAAGACCCAGTACTTC.

This clonotype came up many times. This chain joins TRBV27 and TRBJ2-5; 7 bases fit TRBD1. The length of the CDR3 is 14 residues. The junction had 9 bases not matched to a gene; V was cut back by 6 bases and J by 5 bases. Looked up from germline, CDR1 is MNHEY and CDR2 is SMNVEV (reference sequence). The CDR3 reads CASSRQGWRETQYF. CDR3 in DNA: TGTGCCAGCAGCCGACAGGGATGGCGGGAGACCCAGTACTTC.

There are many counts of this clonotype. The V call is TRBV10-3, the J call TRBJ2-7; 12 bases are shared with TRBD1. Germline lookup yields CDR1 ENHRY and CDR2 SYGVKD. The CDR3 runs 14 residues. V lost 6 bases, J lost 3 bases, and 3 bases stayed unmatched. DNA for the CDR3: TGTGCCATCAGGGGGACAGGGGGCAGCTACGAGCAGTACTTC. This codes for CAIRGTGGSYEQYF.

The chain carries TRBV12-3 or TRBV12-4 and TRBJ2-3, with D perhaps matching TRBD1 (5 bases). Trimming removed 6 bases at V and 3 bases at J, with 28 bases between. The CDR3 length is 19 residues. The CDR3 region has the DNA TGTGCCAGCAGGCCCAACACCGTCGTAGGGGCTTTGAGGACAGATACGCAGTATTTT. It specifies CASRPNTVVGALRTDTQYF.

This clonotype was counted a few times. This chain connects TRBV28 to TRBJ2-1; 8 bases line up with TRBD2. CDR1 is MDHEN, CDR2 SYDVKM, per germline. This CDR3 comprises 14 residues. V trimming: 2 bases; J trimming: 9 bases; junction bases outside the gene matches: 6. CDR3 region: CASSLLAGWTEQFF. CDR3 DNA sequence: TGTGCCAGCAGTTTACTAGCGGGTTGGACTGAGCAGTTCTTC.

The V call is TRBV5-1, the J call TRBJ2-1, with D perhaps TRBD2 (6 bases). Germline V gene sequence: CDR1 SGHRS, CDR2 YFSETQ. The CDR3 has 16 amino acids. V was cut by 3 bases and J by 0 bases, with 13 bases left in between. The DNA for the CDR3 is TGCGCCAGCAGCTCTTATAGCGGTAGCTCCTACAATGAGCAGTTCTTC. This encodes CASSSYSGSSYNEQFF. The variable domain in full, with the rest retrieved from reference TRBV5-1 and TRBJ2-1, is KAGVTQTPRYLIKTRGQQVTLSCSPISGHRSVSWYQQTPGQGLQFLFEYFSETQRNKGNFPGRFSGRQFSNSRSEMNVSTLELGDSALYLCASSSYSGSSYNEQFFGPGTRLTVL.

A few counts support this clonotype. The genes are TRBV3-1 and TRBJ2-2; D gene unclear. The V end was cut by 0 bases, the J end by 6 bases, with 8 bases between. The CDR3 covers 14 residues. Germline V lookup: CDR1 LGHDT, CDR2 YNNKEL (reference sequence). CDR3 region: CASSQDASSGELFF. The CDR3 nucleotides read TGTGCCAGCAGCCAAGATGCCAGTTCCGGGGAGCTGTTTTTT.